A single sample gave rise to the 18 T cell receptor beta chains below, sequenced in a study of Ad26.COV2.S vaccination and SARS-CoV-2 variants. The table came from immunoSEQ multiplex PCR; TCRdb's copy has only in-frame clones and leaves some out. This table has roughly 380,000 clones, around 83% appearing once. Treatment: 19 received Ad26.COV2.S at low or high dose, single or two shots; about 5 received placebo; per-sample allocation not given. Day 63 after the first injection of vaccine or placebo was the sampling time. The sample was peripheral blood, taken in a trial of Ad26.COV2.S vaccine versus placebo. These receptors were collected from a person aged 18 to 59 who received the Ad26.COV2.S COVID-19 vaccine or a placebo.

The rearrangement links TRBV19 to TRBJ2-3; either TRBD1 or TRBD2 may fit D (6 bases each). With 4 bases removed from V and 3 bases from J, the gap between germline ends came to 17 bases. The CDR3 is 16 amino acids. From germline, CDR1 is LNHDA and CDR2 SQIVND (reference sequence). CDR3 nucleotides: TGTGCCAGTAGTAGGGGGCTAGCGTTATTTACAGATACGCAGTATTTT. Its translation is CASSRGLALFTDTQYF.

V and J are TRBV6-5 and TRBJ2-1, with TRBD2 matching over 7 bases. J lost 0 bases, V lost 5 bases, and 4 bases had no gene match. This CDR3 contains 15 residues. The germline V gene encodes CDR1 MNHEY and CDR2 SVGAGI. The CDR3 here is CASSRAGSSYNEQFF. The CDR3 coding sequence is TGTGCCAGCAGTCGAGCGGGGAGCTCCTACAATGAGCAGTTCTTC.

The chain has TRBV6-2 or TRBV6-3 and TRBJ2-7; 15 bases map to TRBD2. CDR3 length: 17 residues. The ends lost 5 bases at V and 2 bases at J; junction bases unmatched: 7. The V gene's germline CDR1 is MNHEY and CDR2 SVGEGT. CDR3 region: CASSLGLAGGPAYEQYF. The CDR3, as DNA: TGTGCCAGCAGTCTAGGACTAGCGGGAGGGCCCGCCTACGAGCAGTACTTC.

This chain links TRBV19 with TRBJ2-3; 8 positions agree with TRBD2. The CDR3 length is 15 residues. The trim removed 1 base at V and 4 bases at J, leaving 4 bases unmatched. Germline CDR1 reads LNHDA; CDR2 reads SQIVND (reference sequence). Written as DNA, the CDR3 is TGTGCCAGTAGTATAGGTTCGCGGGAGGCAGATACGCAGTATTTT. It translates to CASSIGSREADTQYF.

CDR3 protein: CASSRLDRGGQPQHF. DNA of the CDR3: TGTGCCAGCAGTCGACTCGACAGGGGCGGTCAGCCCCAGCATTTT. J is TRBJ1-5 and V is TRBV6-6; 8 nucleotides line up with TRBD1. The CDR3 length is 15 residues. Germline V lookup: CDR1 MNHNY, CDR2 SVGAGI (reference sequence). J lost 6 bases, V lost 5 bases, and 9 bases had no gene match.

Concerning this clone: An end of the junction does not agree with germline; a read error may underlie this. The CDR3 is CASSLGVQDTQYF. The CDR3 DNA follows: TGTGCTAGCAGCCTGGGGGTTCAAGATACGCAGTATTTT. The gene calls are TRBV7-7 and TRBJ2-3, with D perhaps matching TRBD1 or TRBD2 (5 bases each). Looked up from germline, CDR1 is SSHAT and CDR2 is FNYEAQ (reference sequence). The CDR3 is 13 amino acids.

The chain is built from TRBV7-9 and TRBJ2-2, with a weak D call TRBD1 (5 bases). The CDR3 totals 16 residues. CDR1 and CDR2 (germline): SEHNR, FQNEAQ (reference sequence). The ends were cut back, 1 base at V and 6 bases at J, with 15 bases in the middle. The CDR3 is CASSLGGDFLSGELFF. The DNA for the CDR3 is TGTGCCAGCAGCTTAGGGGGCGATTTCTTATCCGGGGAGCTGTTTTTT.

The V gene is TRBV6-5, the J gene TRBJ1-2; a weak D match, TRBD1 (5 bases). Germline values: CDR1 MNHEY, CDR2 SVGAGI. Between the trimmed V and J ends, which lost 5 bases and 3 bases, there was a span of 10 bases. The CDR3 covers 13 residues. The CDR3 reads CASSTGGYYGYTF. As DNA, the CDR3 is TGTGCCAGCAGTACCGGGGGATACTATGGCTACACCTTC.

The DNA of the CDR3 is TGTGCCAGCAACTTGGGGCTCTACAATGAGCAGTTCTTC. Protein product: CASNLGLYNEQFF. The genes are TRBV7-2 and TRBJ2-1; a weak D match, TRBD1 (5 bases). CDR3 size: 13 residues. V was pared by 7 bases and J by 3 bases, with 10 bases between. The germline V gene encodes CDR1 SGHTA and CDR2 FQGNSA. The full variable domain, its missing parts supplied by reference TRBV7-2 and TRBJ2-1, is GAGVSQSPSNKVTEKGKDVELRCDPISGHTALYWYRQSLGQGLEFLIYFQGNSAPDKSGLPSDRFSAERTGGSVSTLTIQRTQQEDSAVYLCASNLGLYNEQFFGPGTRLTVL.

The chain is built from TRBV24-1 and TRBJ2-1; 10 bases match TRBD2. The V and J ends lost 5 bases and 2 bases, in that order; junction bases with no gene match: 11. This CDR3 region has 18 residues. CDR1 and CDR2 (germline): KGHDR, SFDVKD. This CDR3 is CATSGLAGEGGTYNEQFF. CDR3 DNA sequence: TGTGCCACCAGTGGGCTAGCGGGAGAGGGGGGGACCTACAATGAGCAGTTCTTC.

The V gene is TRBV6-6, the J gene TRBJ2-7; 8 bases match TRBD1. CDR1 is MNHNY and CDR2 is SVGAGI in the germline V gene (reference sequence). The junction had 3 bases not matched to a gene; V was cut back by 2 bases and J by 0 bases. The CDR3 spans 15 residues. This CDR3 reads CASSYTGGPSYEQYF. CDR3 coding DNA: TGTGCCAGCAGTTACACAGGGGGTCCCTCCTACGAGCAGTACTTC.

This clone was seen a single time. CDR3 sequence: CASSFINRTANEQFF. DNA for the CDR3: TGTGCCAGCAGTTTCATCAACCGAACGGCCAATGAGCAGTTCTTC. This chain connects TRBV27 to TRBJ2-1, with D unresolved. V was pared by 3 bases and J by 6 bases, with 15 bases between. CDR3 size: 15 residues. The V gene's germline CDR1 is MNHEY and CDR2 SMNVEV (reference sequence).

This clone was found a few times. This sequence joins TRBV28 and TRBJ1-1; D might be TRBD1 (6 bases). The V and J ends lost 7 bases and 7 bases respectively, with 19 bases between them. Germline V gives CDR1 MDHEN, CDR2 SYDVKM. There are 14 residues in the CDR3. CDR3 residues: CASTLMGAKGEAFF. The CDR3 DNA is TGTGCCAGCACCCTAATGGGGGCGAAAGGTGAAGCTTTCTTT.

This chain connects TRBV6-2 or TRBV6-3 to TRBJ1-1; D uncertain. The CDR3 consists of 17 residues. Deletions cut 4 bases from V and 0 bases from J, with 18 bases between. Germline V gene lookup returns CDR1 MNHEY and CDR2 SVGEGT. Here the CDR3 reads CASSSYSIQLMNTEAFF. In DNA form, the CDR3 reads TGTGCCAGCAGTTCCTACAGCATACAGCTCATGAACACTGAAGCTTTCTTT.

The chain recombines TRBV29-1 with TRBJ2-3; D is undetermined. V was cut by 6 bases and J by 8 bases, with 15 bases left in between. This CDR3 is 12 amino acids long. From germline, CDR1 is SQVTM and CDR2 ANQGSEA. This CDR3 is CSVWIGLATQYF. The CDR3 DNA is TGCAGCGTCTGGATCGGGCTGGCTACGCAGTATTTT.

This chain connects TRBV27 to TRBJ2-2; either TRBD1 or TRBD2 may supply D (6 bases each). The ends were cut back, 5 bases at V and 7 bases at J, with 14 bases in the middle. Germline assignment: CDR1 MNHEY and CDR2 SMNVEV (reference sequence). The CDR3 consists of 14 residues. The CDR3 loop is CASSPGGGIGELFF. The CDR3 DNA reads TGTGCCAGCAGTCCCGGGGGCGGGATCGGGGAGCTGTTTTTT.

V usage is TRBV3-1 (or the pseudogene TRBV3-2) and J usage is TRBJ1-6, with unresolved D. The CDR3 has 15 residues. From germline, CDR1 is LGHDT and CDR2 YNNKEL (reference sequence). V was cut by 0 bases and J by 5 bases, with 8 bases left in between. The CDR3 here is CASSQDWPDNSPLHF. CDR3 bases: TGTGCCAGCAGCCAAGATTGGCCAGATAATTCACCCCTCCACTTT.

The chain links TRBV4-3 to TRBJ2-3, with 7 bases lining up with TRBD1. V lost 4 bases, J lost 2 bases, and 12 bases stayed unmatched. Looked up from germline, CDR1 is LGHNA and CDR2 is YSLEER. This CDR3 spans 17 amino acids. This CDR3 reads CASSPLAGTENTDTQYF. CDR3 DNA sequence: TGCGCCAGCAGCCCTCTCGCCGGGACAGAGAACACAGATACGCAGTATTTT.